The 19 T cell receptor beta chains given below trace back to one sample, sequenced in a study of T cells after yellow fever vaccination. TCRdb called the 5' RACE reads again in MiXCR, with one record for every CDR3 protein. The table shows some 250,000 distinct CDR3 sequences, with 6.9% occurring only once. Specimen: CD4+ T cells sorted from PBMCs, collected 15 days after the yellow fever booster vaccination. Every receptor here comes from a man aged 25-40 years who received the YFV17D yellow fever vaccine.

Only a few counts were recorded for this clonotype. The rearrangement links TRBV7-6 to TRBJ1-1; D might be TRBD1 (5 bases). There are 15 residues in the CDR3. Trimming took 3 bases from V and 2 from J, leaving 13 bases between them. CDR1 is SGHVS and CDR2 is FNYEAQ in the germline V gene. The CDR3 loop is CASSLGPGINTEAFF. In DNA, the CDR3 is TGTGCCAGCAGCTTGGGACCGGGGATAAACACTGAAGCTTTCTTT.

The chain joins TRBV10-3 to TRBJ2-5; the match to TRBD1 covers 8 bases. The CDR3 sequence is 13 residues long. CDR1 is ENHRY and CDR2 is SYGVKD in the germline V gene. The trim removed 10 bases at V and 2 bases at J, leaving 6 bases unmatched. This CDR3 reads CANRGELQETQYF. In DNA, the CDR3 is TGTGCCAACAGGGGGGAACTACAAGAGACCCAGTACTTC.

This rearrangement joins TRBV11-2 to TRBJ2-7; a possible D gene is TRBD2 (6 bases). This CDR3 has 16 amino acids. Trimming took off 5 bases at V and 4 bases at J, with 21 bases between the two ends. Germline loops: CDR1 SGHAT, CDR2 FQNNGV. CDR3 amino acids: CASSERDLTGRYEQYF. In DNA form, the CDR3 reads TGTGCCAGCAGCGAACGGGACTTAACTGGTCGGTACGAGCAGTACTTC.

The chain combines TRBV20-1 with TRBJ2-3; D is uncertain. This CDR3 has 12 residues. The germline gives CDR1 DFQATT, CDR2 SNEGSKA (reference sequence). Trimming removed 3 bases from V and 4 bases from J, with 8 bases in between. As DNA, the CDR3 is TGCAGTGCTAGCGGAGCACCAGATACGCAGTATTTT. Translating it yields CSASGAPDTQYF.

This chain uses TRBV20-1 with TRBJ2-3; D is possibly TRBD1 (6 bases). The CDR3 contains 13 residues. The V end lost 3 bases, the J end lost 4 bases, and 11 bases lay between the germline ends. Germline V gene sequence: CDR1 DFQATT, CDR2 SNEGSKA (reference sequence). In nucleotides, the CDR3 is TGCAGTGCTAGTACAGGGTGGCCAGATACGCAGTATTTT. Amino acids: CSASTGWPDTQYF.

The chain couples TRBV6-7 to TRBJ1-6, with TRBD1 identical over 10 bases. TRBV6-7 carries the ORF label, with uncertain function. The CDR3 consists of 21 residues. The junction had 15 bases not matched to a gene; V was cut back by 4 bases and J by 0 bases. The CDR3 nucleotides read TGTGCCAGCAGTTCACTCCCTCGGACAGGGGGGAGAAGCTCCTATAATTCACCCCTCCACTTT. This codes for CASSSLPRTGGRSSYNSPLHF.

The rearrangement links TRBV11-2 to TRBJ2-7; 8 bases are shared with TRBD1. The CDR3 has 15 residues. V lost 3 bases and J lost 6; bases outside the gene matches: 10. Germline-derived CDR1 and CDR2 are SGHAT and FQNNGV. The DNA of the CDR3 is TGTGCCAGCAGCTTGGGGCAAACAGGGGGTCGCGAGCAGTACTTC. Protein product: CASSLGQTGGREQYF.

This clonotype was seen many times. The V and J genes are TRBV5-1 and TRBJ2-1, with D uncertain. Deletions cut 0 bases from V and 4 bases from J, with 11 bases between. Looked up from germline, CDR1 is SGHRS and CDR2 is YFSETQ. The CDR3 covers 15 residues. The DNA of the CDR3 is TGCGCCAGCAGCTTGGTACCAGAACAATACAATGAGCAGTTCTTC. It is translated as CASSLVPEQYNEQFF.

This clonotype was seen at least ten times. The CDR3, as DNA: TGTGCCAGCAGCTGCTCCGGCGATTCGAACACCGGGGAGCTGTTTTTT. It encodes CASSCSGDSNTGELFF. The V gene is TRBV21-1, the J gene TRBJ2-2. TRBV21-1 has pseudogene status. This CDR3 contains 16 residues.

This clonotype was seen more than once but under ten times. The chain links TRBV20-1 to TRBJ2-1, with TRBD2 matching 10 bases. The CDR3 has 13 residues. The V gene end was trimmed by 5 bases and the J gene end by 15 bases; junction bases not matched to a gene: 13. Germline V gene data show CDR1 as DFQATT and CDR2 as SNEGSKA (reference sequence). DNA of the CDR3: TGCAGTGCTGTAAGCGGGAGGGCCCCGGATCGGTTCTTC. Amino acids: CSAVSGRAPDRFF.

The chain recombines TRBV5-1 with TRBJ1-1, with D unresolved. CDR3 length equals 14 residues. V gave up 1 base and J gave up 3 bases, with 10 bases separating them. Germline CDR1 and CDR2: SGHRS and YFSETQ. CDR3 sequence (DNA): TGCGCCAGCAGCTTGAGAGGGTTTGACACTGAAGCTTTCTTT. Translated: CASSLRGFDTEAFF.

This chain links TRBV20-1 with TRBJ1-2; perhaps TRBD1 as D (6 bases). Germline CDR1 reads DFQATT; CDR2 reads SNEGSKA (reference sequence). Trimming cost V 4 bases and J 6 bases, with 12 bases left between them. This CDR3 spans 12 amino acids. The CDR3 sequence is CSANPRGNGYTF. The CDR3 bases are TGCAGTGCTAACCCGAGGGGGAATGGCTACACCTTC.

This clonotype was observed a handful of times. The V call is TRBV4-3, the J call TRBJ2-2, with D perhaps TRBD1 (5 bases). Germline V gives CDR1 LGHNA, CDR2 YSLEER. This CDR3 is 14 amino acids long. The ends were cut back, 3 bases at V and 5 bases at J, with 10 bases in the middle. The CDR3 here is CASSQATGTGELFF. The CDR3, as DNA: TGCGCCAGCAGCCAGGCAACAGGAACCGGGGAGCTGTTTTTT.

This clonotype showed up many times. The gene calls are TRBV5-6 and TRBJ1-3, with D hard to call. V was shortened by 1 base and J by 0 bases, with 5 bases between the two germline ends. CDR1 and CDR2 from the germline V gene are SGHDT and YYEEEE. The CDR3 sequence is 14 residues long. DNA of the CDR3: TGTGCCAGCAGCTTGAGACTCTCTGGAAACACCATATATTTT. Translation: CASSLRLSGNTIYF.

In nucleotides, the CDR3 is TGTGCCAGTTCTCACCGGGGGATCTCCTACAATGAGCAGTTCTTC. It yields the protein CASSHRGISYNEQFF. The rearrangement links TRBV19 to TRBJ2-1, with D possibly matching TRBD2 (6 bases). The CDR3 runs to 15 residues. The germline V gene has CDR1 LNHDA and CDR2 SQIVND (reference sequence). V lost 8 bases and J lost 0, with 14 bases in between.

The table lists this clonotype with a few counts. CDR3 sequence (DNA): TGTGCCAGCAGCTTAGCGGGAACAAGCTCCTACGAGCAGTACTTC. Translation: CASSLAGTSSYEQYF. This chain joins TRBV7-8 and TRBJ2-7; D is ambiguous. V lost 0 bases and J lost 0, with 9 bases in between. The CDR3 has 15 residues. Germline V gene sequence: CDR1 SGHVS, CDR2 FQNEAQ. Drawing the rest from reference TRBV7-8 and TRBJ2-7, the complete variable domain is GAGVSQSPRYKVAKRGQDVALRCDPISGHVSLFWYQQALGQGPEFLTYFQNEAQLDKSGLPSDRFFAERPEGSVSTLKIQRTQQEDSAVYLCASSLAGTSSYEQYFGPGTRLTVT.

This clonotype was seen more than once but under ten times. J is TRBJ2-3 and V is TRBV7-3, with 7 positions matching TRBD1. The CDR3 has 15 amino acids. With 5 bases clipped from V and 2 bases from J, the junction kept 7 bases outside the gene matches. Per the germline V gene, CDR1 is SGHTA and CDR2 is FQGTGA. The CDR3 loop is CASSQKGAVTDTQYF. The CDR3 nucleotides read TGTGCCAGCAGCCAAAAGGGGGCAGTCACAGATACGCAGTATTTT.

This clonotype showed up just a few times. The rearrangement links TRBV20-1 to TRBJ1-1, with TRBD1 as a possible D gene (5 bases). The CDR3 has 13 residues. CDR1 DFQATT and CDR2 SNEGSKA come from the germline V gene (reference sequence). V lost 0 bases, J lost 6 bases, and 11 bases lay in between. CDR3 coding DNA: TGCAGTGCTAGAGATTTCCGACAGTCTGAAGCTTTCTTT. Translation gives CSARDFRQSEAFF.

This clonotype showed up just a few times. This chain connects TRBV14 to TRBJ2-7; 7 nucleotides line up with TRBD1. CDR1 and CDR2 (germline): SGHDN, FVKESK. V trimming: 0 bases; J trimming: 0 bases; junction bases outside the gene matches: 2. CDR3 length equals 15 residues. Written as DNA, the CDR3 is TGTGCCAGCAGCCAAGAACAGGGGAGCTCCTACGAGCAGTACTTC. This sequence encodes CASSQEQGSSYEQYF.